Detailed here is one T cell receptor beta chain. The data originate from a study of CD8+ T cells in alopecia areata. CD4+ cells underwent sorting into CD25+CD127- cells for roughly 5 patients. This CDR3 comprises 19 residues. The J segment lost 0 bases and the V segment lost 0 bases, leaving 11 bases of the junction unmatched. CDR1 is LNHDA, CDR2 SQIVND, per germline (reference sequence). Reverse transcription of extracted RNA yielded cDNA, which provided the sequencing template. Repertoires were generated with immunoSEQ multiplex PCR, while TCRdb's copy carries only in-frame clones and drops some. The data contain about 37,000 clones, roughly half of them singletons.

The chain uses TRBV19 and TRBJ2-4; 7 bases align to TRBD1. Source material: CD4+ Tregs sorted from blood. The TCR comes from a human donor with alopecia areata. The CDR3 is CASSIDRQGNYLAKNIQYF. Written as DNA, the CDR3 is TGTGCCAGTAGTATAGATCGACAGGGAAATTACCTAGCCAAAAACATTCAGTACTTC. Looking up the rest from reference TRBV19 and TRBJ2-4 gives the full variable domain: DGGITQSPKYLFRKEGQNVTLSCEQNLNHDAMYWYRQDPGQGLRLIYYSQIVNDFQKGDIAEGYSVSREKKESFPLTVTSAQKNPTAFYLCASSIDRQGNYLAKNIQYFGAGTRLSVL.